These 24 T cell receptor beta chains came from one sample sequenced in a study of T cells after yellow fever vaccination. Each CDR3 protein is one row after TCRdb ran MiXCR on the 5' RACE reads. The data hold hundreds of thousands of distinct CDR3 sequences, with 12% observed a single time. The sequencing here drew on PBMCs, taken on the day of the yellow fever booster vaccination. These TCRs come from a man aged 30 to 45 who received the YFV17D yellow fever vaccine.

This clonotype was observed a handful of times. This sequence joins TRBV9 and TRBJ2-2; 8 bases align to TRBD2. The CDR3 length is 16 residues. Germline V CDR1 and CDR2: SGDLS, YYNGEE. Trimming took 4 bases from V and 8 from J; bases not matched to a gene: 13. This CDR3 is CASSRGGMSVAGELFF. The CDR3 DNA is TGTGCCAGCAGCCGGGGGGGGATGTCGGTCGCGGGGGAGCTGTTTTTT.

This clonotype was counted a few times. CDR3 nucleotide sequence: TGTGCCAGCTCACCACAGGCGGGAGTAGGTGACATTCAGTACTTC. Protein: CASSPQAGVGDIQYF. V gene TRBV18 combines with J gene TRBJ2-4, with 7 bases fitting TRBD2. CDR3 size: 15 residues. V dropped 1 base and J dropped 8; count of bases not matched to a gene: 8. From germline, CDR1 is KGHSH and CDR2 LQKENI.

The chain has TRBV5-1 and TRBJ2-3, with 10 bases aligning to TRBD2. The CDR3 runs 18 residues. With V trimmed by 1 base and J by 0 bases, 8 bases remained unmatched. Germline V lookup: CDR1 SGHRS, CDR2 YFSETQ. This chain's CDR3 is CASSLSSSGSPSTDTQYF. Written as DNA, the CDR3 is TGCGCCAGCAGCTTGTCGTCTAGCGGGAGTCCTAGCACAGATACGCAGTATTTT. Together with reference TRBV5-1 and TRBJ2-3, the CDR3 gives the full variable domain: KAGVTQTPRYLIKTRGQQVTLSCSPISGHRSVSWYQQTPGQGLQFLFEYFSETQRNKGNFPGRFSGRQFSNSRSEMNVSTLELGDSALYLCASSLSSSGSPSTDTQYFGPGTRLTVL.

The rearrangement joins TRBV29-1 to TRBJ2-7; perhaps TRBD1 as D (5 bases). V dropped 5 bases and J dropped 2 bases, with 7 bases sitting between them. This CDR3 is built from 11 residues. In germline, CDR1 is SQVTM, CDR2 ANQGSEA. In DNA form, the CDR3 reads TGCAGCGTTAAAGGGGCCTACGAGCAGTACTTC. This codes for CSVKGAYEQYF.

Only one count was recorded for this clonotype. V gene TRBV12-3 or TRBV12-4 combines with J gene TRBJ2-5, with TRBD2 matching over 10 bases. The CDR3 covers 15 residues. V trimming: 7 bases; J trimming: 9 bases; junction bases outside the gene matches: 14. This CDR3 reads CASTESGRVTMAQYF. DNA of the CDR3: TGTGCCAGCACCGAAAGCGGGAGGGTAACCATGGCCCAGTACTTC.

The chain links TRBV6-5 to TRBJ1-1, with D perhaps TRBD1 (5 bases). This CDR3 region has 12 residues. V dropped 6 bases and J dropped 7 bases, with 12 bases sitting between them. Germline CDR1 MNHEY, CDR2 SVGAGI. The CDR3 sequence is CASRSGPGEAFF. CDR3 coding DNA: TGTGCCAGCAGATCGGGACCGGGTGAAGCTTTCTTT.

This clonotype was picked up a small number of times. The rearrangement uses TRBV25-1 and TRBJ2-2; 9 bases map to TRBD1. The J segment lost 4 bases and the V segment lost 3 bases, leaving 6 bases of the junction unmatched. This CDR3 has 16 amino acids. CDR1 is MGHDK and CDR2 is SYGVNS in the germline V gene. The CDR3 sequence is CASSDPGTGITGELFF. The CDR3 coding sequence is TGTGCCAGCAGTGACCCCGGGACAGGGATCACCGGGGAGCTGTTTTTT.

The sample holds a few counts of this clonotype. The chain couples TRBV4-3 to TRBJ2-3; tentatively, D is TRBD2 (5 bases). Germline V CDR1 and CDR2: LGHNA, YSLEER. The CDR3 is 14 amino acids. V lost 3 bases and J 2 bases, leaving 9 bases between the germline ends. The DNA of the CDR3 is TGCGCCAGCAGCCAGACCGGGATCACAGATACGCAGTATTTT. This sequence encodes CASSQTGITDTQYF.

This clonotype was counted only a few times. The chain carries TRBV5-6 and TRBJ1-1; 7 positions agree with TRBD1. The CDR3 sequence is 15 residues long. Germline V CDR1 and CDR2: SGHDT, YYEEEE. V lost 1 base to trimming and J lost 3 bases; unmatched junction nucleotides: 6. This CDR3 reads CASSLRPGGYTEAFF. In DNA, the CDR3 is TGTGCCAGCAGCTTGCGGCCAGGGGGGTACACTGAAGCTTTCTTT.

This chain uses TRBV3-1 with TRBJ1-3; D unresolved. From germline, CDR1 is LGHDT and CDR2 YNNKEL (reference sequence). The CDR3 is made up of 13 amino acids. Trimming left V 5 bases short and J 0 bases short, with 5 bases between. CDR3 sequence: CASSTLSGNTIYF. CDR3 DNA sequence: TGTGCCAGCAGCACTCTCTCTGGAAACACCATATATTTT. Variable domain in full (rest from reference TRBV3-1 and TRBJ1-3): DTAVSQTPKYLVTQMGNDKSIKCEQNLGHDTMYWYKQDSKKFLKIMFSYNNKELIINETVPNRFSPKSPDKAHLNLHINSLELGDSAVYFCASSTLSGNTIYFGEGSWLTVV.

The rearrangement links TRBV6-6 to TRBJ2-7; TRBD1 is a possible D gene (6 bases). The CDR3 runs to 13 residues. Germline V gives CDR1 MNHNY, CDR2 SVGAGI (reference sequence). Between the trimmed V and J ends, which lost 6 bases and 6 bases, there was a span of 15 bases. CDR3: CASSLEGVLEQYF. The CDR3 bases are TGTGCCAGCAGCCTCGAGGGGGTACTCGAGCAGTACTTC.

The rearrangement uses TRBV4-1 and TRBJ1-1; D perhaps matches TRBD1 (6 bases). CDR3 length: 16 residues. Trimming cost V 4 bases and J 1 base, with 16 bases left between them. Germline CDR1 and CDR2: MGHRA and YSYEKL. The CDR3 protein is CASSRILQGRNTEAFF. CDR3 nucleotides: TGCGCCAGCAGCCGAATCCTACAGGGTCGGAACACTGAAGCTTTCTTT.

The chain uses TRBV20-1 and TRBJ2-5; D is perhaps TRBD1 (6 bases). Per the germline V gene, CDR1 is DFQATT and CDR2 is SNEGSKA (reference sequence). This CDR3 is built from 13 residues. Trimming left V 4 bases short and J 2 bases short, with 11 bases between. For the CDR3, the DNA is TGCAGTGCTACCCGGACAGCACAAGAGACCCAGTACTTC. The encoded protein is CSATRTAQETQYF.

The chain joins TRBV6-2 or TRBV6-3 to TRBJ2-5; D might be TRBD2 (5 bases). Germline CDR1 is MNHEY and CDR2 is SVGEGT. The germline V and J ends were trimmed by 3 bases and 5 bases, with 13 bases remaining between them. The CDR3 sequence is 14 residues long. CDR3 amino acids: CASSYHPGKETQYF. The DNA of the CDR3 is TGTGCCAGCAGTTATCATCCGGGGAAGGAGACCCAGTACTTC.

The rearrangement links TRBV28 to TRBJ2-3, with D unresolved. The germline V gene has CDR1 MDHEN and CDR2 SYDVKM. V lost 2 bases and J 1 base, leaving 10 bases between the germline ends. The CDR3 totals 15 residues. The CDR3 is CASSLSRARTDTQYF. CDR3 DNA sequence: TGTGCCAGCAGTTTAAGTAGAGCCCGCACAGATACGCAGTATTTT. The entire variable domain, with the rest obtained from reference TRBV28 and TRBJ2-3, is as follows: DVKVTQSSRYLVKRTGEKVFLECVQDMDHENMFWYRQDPGLGLRLIYFSYDVKMKEKGDIPEGYSVSREKKERFSLILESASTNQTSMYLCASSLSRARTDTQYFGPGTRLTVL.

This clonotype was counted at least ten times. Written as DNA, the CDR3 is TGTGCCAGCAGTGATCAGGGACTAGCGGACCAAGAGACCCAGTACTTC. Protein product: CASSDQGLADQETQYF. This chain links TRBV6-1 with TRBJ2-5; 11 nucleotides agree with TRBD2. The length of the CDR3 is 16 residues. CDR1 MNHNS and CDR2 SASEGT come from the germline V gene. The V gene end was trimmed by 3 bases and the J gene end by 0 bases; junction bases not matched to a gene: 3.

This clonotype was detected many times. The chain couples TRBV5-1 to TRBJ2-2; the match to TRBD2 covers 10 bases. V gave up 3 bases and J gave up 3 bases; unmatched junction bases: 5. This CDR3 spans 16 amino acids. Germline V CDR1 and CDR2: SGHRS, YFSETQ. Here the CDR3 DNA reads TGCGCCAGCAGCTCCCCGACTAGCGGGTACACCGGGGAGCTGTTTTTT. Translating it yields CASSSPTSGYTGELFF.

This clonotype appeared a few times. The chain recombines TRBV6-2 or TRBV6-3 with TRBJ2-1; TRBD2 matches at 11 bases. Losses at the gene ends were 6 bases for V and 8 bases for J; bases not matched to a gene: 0. The CDR3 runs 12 residues. From germline, CDR1 is MNHEY and CDR2 SVGEGT. CDR3 sequence reads: CASRLAGDEQFF. The CDR3 nucleotides are TGTGCCAGCAGACTAGCGGGAGATGAGCAGTTCTTC.

In this sample, this clonotype turned up a few times. The chain carries TRBV15 and TRBJ2-1; 10 bases are a match to TRBD2. Germline loops: CDR1 LNHNV, CDR2 YYDKDF (reference sequence). This CDR3 region has 17 residues. The V segment lost 0 bases and the J segment 4 bases; nucleotides outside the gene matches: 6. CDR3 amino acids: CATSRDRGTSAYNEQFF. CDR3 DNA: TGTGCCACCAGCAGAGATAGAGGGACTAGCGCTTACAATGAGCAGTTCTTC.

This chain links TRBV7-8 with TRBJ2-5; the D is unclear. The CDR3 has 14 residues. The germline CDR1 and CDR2 sequences are SGHVS and FQNEAQ. V dropped 1 base and J dropped 4 bases, with 10 bases sitting between them. CDR3 DNA sequence: TGTGCCAGCAGCTTAGAGAATTGGTTAGAGACCCAGTACTTC. Translating gives CASSLENWLETQYF.

The V and J genes are TRBV5-1 and TRBJ2-5; D possibly matches TRBD1 or TRBD2 (5 bases each). Trimming removed 5 bases from V and 4 bases from J, with 15 bases in between. The CDR3 covers 14 residues. The germline CDR1 and CDR2 sequences are SGHRS and YFSETQ. This CDR3 is CASSYEGRLETQYF. The DNA for the CDR3 is TGCGCCAGCAGTTATGAGGGGCGGCTAGAGACCCAGTACTTC.

This clonotype was picked up a small number of times. J is TRBJ2-2 and V is TRBV5-6; D unresolved. The V gene lost 0 bases and the J gene lost 4 bases, with 10 bases spanning the gap. Germline V gene data show CDR1 as SGHDT and CDR2 as YYEEEE. This CDR3 comprises 15 residues. The CDR3: CASSLGRPLTGELFF. CDR3 nucleotide sequence: TGTGCCAGCAGCTTGGGACGGCCCCTCACCGGGGAGCTGTTTTTT.

This sequence joins TRBV7-3 and TRBJ2-1; 15 bases align to TRBD2. This CDR3 comprises 17 residues. The germline V gene has CDR1 SGHTA and CDR2 FQGTGA. V lost 6 bases to trimming and J lost 7 bases; unmatched junction nucleotides: 10. The CDR3 coding sequence is TGTGCCAGCAGTCCCTTTTCCGGGACTAGCGGGAGGAATGAGCAGTTCTTC. This gives the protein CASSPFSGTSGRNEQFF.

The chain is built from TRBV6-2 or TRBV6-3 and TRBJ2-7, with TRBD1 matching over 7 bases. Germline CDR1 reads MNHEY; CDR2 reads SVGEGT. V trimming: 6 bases; J trimming: 0 bases; junction bases outside the gene matches: 5. The CDR3 has 14 residues. CDR3 sequence reads: CASRRQGFSYEQYF. The CDR3 coding sequence is TGTGCCAGCAGAAGACAGGGTTTCTCCTACGAGCAGTACTTC.